The T cell receptor (beta chain) described here comes from a study of CD8+ T cells in alopecia areata. The study's findings and limits: Having one nonresponder leaves uncertain how baseline CD8+ expansion relates to response.

As for treatment: oral pan-JAK inhibitor, 5-10 mg twice daily. Extracted from the samples, RNA was reverse transcribed into cDNA to serve as the sequencing template. Libraries were prepared by immunoSEQ multiplex PCR; TCRdb keeps only in-frame clonotypes and omits some of them. This sample has some 190,000 clones, with 50% to 60% found just once. A remark on this clone: What it recognizes is unknown.

The CDR3 has 15 residues. V gave up 0 bases and J gave up 4 bases, with 13 bases separating them. Germline V lookup: CDR1 SGDLS, CDR2 YYNGEE. The chain carries TRBV9 and TRBJ1-2; tentative D call: TRBD1 (6 bases). The sequencing used CD4+ T cells sorted from blood, collected at week 4, from a patient treated with tofacitinib. This clonotype was sampled from a human donor with alopecia areata. CDR3 nucleotides: TGTGCCAGCAGCGTAGGAGTAGGGGGGGCCTATGGCTACACCTTC. It yields the protein CASSVGVGGAYGYTF.